This passage covers 15 T cell receptor beta chains from one sample sequenced in a study of blood T cells in healthy people across ages. Through a sample-barcoded 5' primer and a J-beta primer mix, a second PCR was run for 7 to 11 cycles. TCRdb used MiXCR to reprocess the 5' RACE reads, holding one entry per CDR3 protein. The data show 1.4 million or so distinct CDR3 sequences, around 40% seen once. What was sequenced was blood. All receptors derive from a woman under 30 in good health.

V usage is TRBV25-1 and J usage is TRBJ2-2; 10 bases agree with TRBD1. V lost 7 bases and J lost 5; bases outside the gene matches: 10. Germline-derived CDR1 and CDR2 are MGHDK and SYGVNS. CDR3 length equals 16 residues. The CDR3 is CASTPWGTGATGELFF. The CDR3 DNA reads as TGTGCCAGCACCCCTTGGGGGACAGGGGCGACCGGGGAGCTGTTTTTT.

Worth noting for this clonotype: The germline gene is not matched at one end of the junction; a read error may be the cause. The genes are TRBV29-1 and TRBJ2-5; D remains ambiguous. The CDR3 has 12 amino acids. Germline CDR1 reads SQVTM; CDR2 reads ANQGSEA. CDR3 sequence (DNA): TGCGGCGTTGATACGTACCAAGAGACCCAGTACTTC. It encodes CGVDTYQETQYF.

This clonotype was seen more than once but under ten times. J is TRBJ1-1 and V is TRBV29-1; D is possibly TRBD1 (5 bases). From germline, CDR1 is SQVTM and CDR2 ANQGSEA. The CDR3 is 14 amino acids. The ends were cut back, 2 bases at V and 0 bases at J, with 10 bases in the middle. CDR3 sequence (DNA): TGCAGCGTTGAAAGGGGACCCCTGAACACTGAAGCTTTCTTT. It codes for CSVERGPLNTEAFF.

This clonotype was seen many times. J is TRBJ2-1 and V is TRBV12-3 or TRBV12-4; 13 bases are shared with TRBD2. The CDR3 is 16 amino acids. V dropped 5 bases and J dropped 8; count of bases not matched to a gene: 9. This chain's CDR3 is CASSPSGLAGLYEQFF. The CDR3 nucleotides read TGTGCCAGCAGTCCATCGGGACTAGCGGGACTGTATGAGCAGTTCTTC.

V usage is TRBV20-1 and J usage is TRBJ2-5, with 7 nucleotides matching TRBD1. The DNA matches TRBJ2-7 better at its end, which makes the J call doubtful. The CDR3 is 14 residues long. CDR1 is DFQATT and CDR2 is SNEGSKA in the germline V gene (reference sequence). The CDR3 reads CSALVGTVGHEQYF. DNA of the CDR3: TGCAGTGCTTTGGTCGGGACAGTAGGACACGAGCAGTACTTC.

This chain joins TRBV13 and TRBJ1-6; 10 nucleotides match TRBD1. V lost 5 bases to trimming and J lost 1 base; unmatched junction nucleotides: 5. CDR3 length: 17 amino acids. The V gene's germline CDR1 is PRHDT and CDR2 FYEKMQ (reference sequence). The CDR3 loop is CASSTRQGASYNSPLHF. CDR3 bases: TGTGCCAGCAGCACCCGACAGGGGGCATCCTATAATTCACCCCTCCACTTT.

This rearrangement joins TRBV9 to TRBJ2-5; D is ambiguous. The germline CDR1 and CDR2 sequences are SGDLS and YYNGEE. This CDR3 contains 13 residues. V lost 4 bases and J lost 4, with 11 bases in between. The CDR3 spells CASSSPWRETQYF. CDR3 sequence (DNA): TGTGCCAGCAGCTCCCCTTGGAGAGAGACCCAGTACTTC.

V usage is TRBV27 and J usage is TRBJ2-1; D gene uncertain. The germline CDR1 and CDR2 sequences are MNHEY and SMNVEV (reference sequence). Trimming shortened V by 6 bases and J by 2 bases, and 14 bases separated the two germline ends. The CDR3 has 15 residues. This chain's CDR3 is CASSPTSAAYNEQFF. The CDR3 bases are TGTGCCAGCAGCCCCACGTCGGCCGCCTACAATGAGCAGTTCTTC.

V is TRBV15 and J is TRBJ1-4; D uncertain. V gave up 3 bases and J gave up 1 base, with 9 bases separating them. CDR1 LNHNV and CDR2 YYDKDF come from the germline V gene (reference sequence). The CDR3 has 15 amino acids. CDR3 sequence: CATSSVILTNEKLFF. In DNA form, the CDR3 reads TGTGCCACCAGCAGCGTAATCTTAACTAATGAAAAACTGTTTTTT.

The genes are TRBV4-3 and TRBJ1-2; 7 nucleotides line up with TRBD1. Germline V gene data show CDR1 as LGHNA and CDR2 as YSLEER. The length of the CDR3 is 14 residues. The V and J ends lost 3 bases and 8 bases, in that order; junction bases with no gene match: 9. In nucleotides, the CDR3 is TGCGCCAGCAGCCAGCCCGGGACAGTCACGGGCTACACCTTC. This translates into CASSQPGTVTGYTF.

The chain joins TRBV4-3 to TRBJ2-5; no clear D gene. There are 14 residues in the CDR3. Germline-derived CDR1 and CDR2 are LGHNA and YSLEER. V was cut by 0 bases and J by 5 bases, with 10 bases left in between. Here the CDR3 reads CASSQEARDETQYF. The CDR3 DNA sequence: TGCGCCAGCAGCCAAGAGGCCAGAGACGAGACCCAGTACTTC.

The V call is TRBV11-2, the J call TRBJ2-1; the D gene is possibly TRBD2 (6 bases). Looked up from germline, CDR1 is SGHAT and CDR2 is FQNNGV. CDR3 length equals 14 residues. The ends were cut back, 10 bases at V and 3 bases at J, with 16 bases in the middle. DNA of the CDR3: TGTGCCAACGTGCGGGACCTTAACTACAATGAGCAGTTCTTC. Protein: CANVRDLNYNEQFF.

The rearrangement links TRBV24-1 to TRBJ2-3; the D is unclear. CDR1 and CDR2 (germline): KGHDR, SFDVKD. The CDR3 sequence is 15 residues long. The V and J ends lost 2 bases and 4 bases respectively, with 12 bases between them. CDR3 DNA: TGTGCCACCAGTGATTCTAGGGTTGTGGCAGATACGCAGTATTTT. Its protein product is CATSDSRVVADTQYF.

The table lists this clonotype with a few counts. V usage is TRBV20-1 and J usage is TRBJ2-1; TRBD1 matches at 7 bases. Germline trimming cut 5 bases from V and 9 bases from J; bases unmatched to any gene: 13. CDR1 is DFQATT and CDR2 is SNEGSKA in the germline V gene (reference sequence). The CDR3 runs to 14 residues. Written as DNA, the CDR3 is TGCAGTGCTTCGCGACAGGGATCTTTCATTGAGCAGTTCTTC. The encoded protein is CSASRQGSFIEQFF.

This clonotype occurred a few times. The genes are TRBV4-1 and TRBJ2-1; 8 positions agree with TRBD2. CDR3 length: 17 residues. Germline V gene sequence: CDR1 MGHRA, CDR2 YSYEKL. V shed 2 bases and J 4 bases; nucleotides not matched to a gene: 10. The CDR3, as DNA: TGCGCCAGCAGCCAAACCAGCGCGGGGGGCATTTACAATGAGCAGTTCTTC. Protein: CASSQTSAGGIYNEQFF.